This T cell receptor (beta chain) was identified during a study of identical twins. A single record per CDR3 protein comes from TCRdb applying MiXCR to the 5' RACE reads. Altogether 450,000 to 650,000 distinct CDR3 sequences are present, just under 10% being singletons, with the ten largest covering 2.5% to 3.5%. There are 16 residues in the CDR3. Looked up from germline, CDR1 is DFQATT and CDR2 is SNEGSKA (reference sequence). J gave up 8 bases and V 3 bases, and 9 bases lay outside the gene matches. The sample was also linked to a second study, of yellow fever vaccine responses in identical twins.

The chain combines TRBV20-1 with TRBJ2-2; 13 bases fit TRBD2. The sequence derives from a woman in her late teens or twenties in good health. The sample taken for sequencing was PBMCs. The CDR3, as DNA: TGCAGTGCTAGCCCCGGACTAGCGGGAGCTGGTGGGGAGCTGTTTTTT. This gives the protein CSASPGLAGAGGELFF.